The source of this TCR beta chain is a study of cytomegalovirus exposure and HLA in healthy donors. Primers included in the PCR were 60 Vbeta and 13 Jbeta primers. Assay used: immunoSEQ multiplex PCR; TCRdb lists only in-frame clones, some missing. The profile shows about 170,000 clones, just over 75% of them singletons. The CDR3 contains 15 residues. The germline CDR1 and CDR2 sequences are SGHTA and FQGNSA. Losses at the gene ends were 1 base for V and 8 bases for J; bases not matched to a gene: 5. Sequencing was done on a sample of PBMCs. The chain links TRBV7-2 to TRBJ2-2; TRBD1 aligns across 9 bases. This TCR was sampled from a woman aged 25 to 45 in good health and CMV-seropositive. CDR3 protein: CASSLVGQGSGELFF. As DNA, the CDR3 is TGTGCCAGCAGCTTAGTGGGACAGGGCTCGGGGGAGCTGTTTTTT.